Each of the 11 T cell receptor beta chains below was sequenced from the same sample in a study of vaccination and CD4 T cells after COVID-19. The study sequenced cultured CD4+ T cell DNA using the Oncomine TCR Beta short-read assay. TCRdb ran MiXCR on the PCR reads and lists one entry per CDR3 protein. The sample holds thousands of distinct CDR3 sequences, approximately 40% seen once. Antigen specificity for these receptors is unknown. Treatment here: approximately 9-day PBMC culture with coronavirus spike peptide pools or control peptides (ViraFEST assay). The collection of CD4+ T cells from the unexposed donor took place before the COVID-19 pandemic (2011-2018). Source material: CD4+ T cells from blood, cultured in vitro. The receptor set was obtained from a human donor in good health.

The chain couples TRBV10-3 to TRBJ2-6; possible D gene TRBD1, 6 bases. V lost 7 bases to trimming and J lost 0 bases, with 16 bases between them. The V gene's germline CDR1 is ENHRY and CDR2 SYGVKD. The length of the CDR3 is 17 residues. CDR3 region: CAINREHTDSGANVLTF. The CDR3 bases are TGTGCCATCAACAGGGAACATACCGACTCTGGGGCCAACGTCCTGACTTTC.

The chain is built from TRBV7-3 and TRBJ2-2, with 9 positions matching TRBD2. V trimming: 4 bases; J trimming: 4 bases; junction bases outside the gene matches: 7. The CDR3 runs 16 residues. In germline, CDR1 is SGHTA, CDR2 FQGTGA. CDR3 residues: CASSYSSGDGTGELFF. In nucleotides, the CDR3 is TGTGCCAGCAGCTATTCTAGCGGGGATGGCACCGGGGAGCTGTTTTTT.

The chain couples TRBV27 to TRBJ2-2; tentatively, D is TRBD2 (6 bases). Trimming cost V 5 bases and J 6 bases, with 19 bases left between them. The germline V gene encodes CDR1 MNHEY and CDR2 SMNVEV (reference sequence). This CDR3 spans 16 amino acids. CDR3 sequence reads: CASSRTGTQGAGELFF. DNA of the CDR3: TGTGCCAGCAGTCGCACCGGGACTCAGGGAGCCGGGGAGCTGTTTTTT.

The chain employs TRBV10-2 and TRBJ2-2; D not certain. Trimming left V 2 bases short and J 1 base short, with 5 bases between. The CDR3 loop spans 14 amino acids. Germline loops: CDR1 WSHSY, CDR2 SAAADI. The CDR3 DNA is TGCGCCAGCAGTGAGCTGGGGAACACCGGGGAGCTGTTTTTT. Its translation: CASSELGNTGELFF.

The rearrangement links TRBV21-1 to TRBJ2-7; whether TRBD1, the table's D call, matches the DNA was not checked. TRBV21-1 is flagged as a pseudogene. The CDR3 has 14 residues. CDR3 protein: CASSKRVRGYEQYF. Written as DNA, the CDR3 is TGTGCCAGCAGCAAGAGAGTCAGGGGCTACGAGCAGTACTTC.

This sequence joins TRBV19 and TRBJ1-1, with D uncertain. The CDR3 is made up of 13 amino acids. Germline V CDR1 and CDR2: LNHDA, SQIVND (reference sequence). Trimming shortened V by 3 bases and J by 10 bases, and 15 bases separated the two germline ends. The CDR3 loop is CASSIEPRMGAFF. The CDR3 bases are TGTGCCAGTAGTATCGAGCCCCGAATGGGAGCTTTCTTT.

The chain couples TRBV7-9 to TRBJ1-1; TRBD1 might be the D (6 bases). The CDR3 spans 15 residues. V lost 4 bases, J lost 1 base, and 13 bases lay in between. Germline V gene sequence: CDR1 SEHNR, CDR2 FQNEAQ (reference sequence). In DNA, the CDR3 is TGTGCCAGCAGCTCGGGACAAACGTCGAACACTGAAGCTTTCTTT. Amino acids: CASSSGQTSNTEAFF.

The chain has TRBV6-1 and TRBJ2-7; tentatively, D is TRBD1 (5 bases). The ends were cut back, 2 bases at V and 3 bases at J, with 14 bases in the middle. CDR1 and CDR2 (germline): MNHNS, SASEGT. The CDR3 has 15 amino acids. The CDR3 region is CASSEIAGPLYEQYF. The CDR3 DNA reads as TGTGCCAGCAGTGAAATAGCAGGGCCCCTCTACGAGCAGTACTTC.

The chain combines TRBV2 with TRBJ1-5; 8 nucleotides match TRBD1. The CDR3 runs to 14 residues. The ends lost 8 bases at V and 0 bases at J; junction bases unmatched: 3. From germline, CDR1 is SNHLY and CDR2 FYNNEI. In DNA form, the CDR3 reads TGTGCCAGCGGGGACAGGTCTAGCAATCAGCCCCAGCATTTT. Translation gives CASGDRSSNQPQHF.

This clonotype was seen more than once but under ten times. The rearrangement joins TRBV19 to TRBJ1-5; the D gene is possibly TRBD1 (5 bases). CDR1 and CDR2 (germline): LNHDA, SQIVND (reference sequence). The CDR3 totals 15 residues. V shed 5 bases and J shed 7 bases, with 18 bases lying between them. The CDR3 nucleotides are TGTGCCAGTAGTCTTACAGGCCGACAAGGGCAGCCCCAGCATTTT. As protein: CASSLTGRQGQPQHF.

The V call is TRBV20-1, the J call TRBJ1-4; no clear D gene. V was shortened by 4 bases and J by 7 bases, with 13 bases between the two germline ends. Germline V gives CDR1 DFQATT, CDR2 SNEGSKA (reference sequence). This CDR3 has 13 residues. CDR3 amino acids: CSATEDGFEKLFF. CDR3 nucleotide sequence: TGCAGTGCTACCGAGGACGGCTTTGAAAAACTGTTTTTT.